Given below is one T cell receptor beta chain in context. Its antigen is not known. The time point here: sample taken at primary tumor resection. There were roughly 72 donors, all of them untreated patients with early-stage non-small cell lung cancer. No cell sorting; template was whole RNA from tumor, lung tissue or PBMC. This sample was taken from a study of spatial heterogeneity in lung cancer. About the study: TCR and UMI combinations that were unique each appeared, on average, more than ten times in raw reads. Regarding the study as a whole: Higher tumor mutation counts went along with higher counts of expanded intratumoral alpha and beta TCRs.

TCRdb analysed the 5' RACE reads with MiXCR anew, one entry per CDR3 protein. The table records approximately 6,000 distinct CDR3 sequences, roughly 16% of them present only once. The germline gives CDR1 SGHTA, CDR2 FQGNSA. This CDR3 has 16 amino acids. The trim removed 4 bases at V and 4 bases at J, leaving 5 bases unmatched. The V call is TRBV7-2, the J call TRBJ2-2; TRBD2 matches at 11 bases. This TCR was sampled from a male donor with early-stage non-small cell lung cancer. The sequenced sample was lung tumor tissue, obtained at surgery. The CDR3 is CASSSTGTSGTGELFF. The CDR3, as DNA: TGTGCCAGCAGCTCCACAGGGACTAGCGGCACCGGGGAGCTGTTTTTT.